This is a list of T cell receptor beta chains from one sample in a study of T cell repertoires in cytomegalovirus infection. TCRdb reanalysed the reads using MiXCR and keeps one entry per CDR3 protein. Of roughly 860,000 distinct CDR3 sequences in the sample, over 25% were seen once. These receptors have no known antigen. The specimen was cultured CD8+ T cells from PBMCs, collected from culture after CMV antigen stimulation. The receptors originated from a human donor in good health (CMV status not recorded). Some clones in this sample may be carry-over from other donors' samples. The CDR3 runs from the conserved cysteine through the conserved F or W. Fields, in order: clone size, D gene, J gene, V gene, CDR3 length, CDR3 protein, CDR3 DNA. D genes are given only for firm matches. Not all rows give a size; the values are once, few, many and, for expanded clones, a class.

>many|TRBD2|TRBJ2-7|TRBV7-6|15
CASSSSRGSSYEQYF
TGTGCCAGCAGCTCCTCGCGGGGGAGCTCCTACGAGCAGTACTTC
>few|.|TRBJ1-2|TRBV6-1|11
CASSEFAGYTF
TGTGCCAGCAGTGAATTCGCTGGCTACACCTTC
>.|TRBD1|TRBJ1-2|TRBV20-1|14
CSASRTRGLYGYTF
TGCAGTGCTAGCCGGACAAGGGGGCTCTATGGCTACACCTTC
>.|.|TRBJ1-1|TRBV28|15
CASSLFFTGDTEAFF
TGTGCCAGCAGTTTATTTTTTACGGGGGACACTGAAGCTTTCTTT
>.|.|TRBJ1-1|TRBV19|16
CASSISSLAGWTEAFF
TGTGCCAGTAGTATCTCGTCCCTTGCGGGGTGGACTGAAGCTTTCTTT
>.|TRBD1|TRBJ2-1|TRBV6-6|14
CASSYGDRYNEQFF
TGTGCCAGCAGTTACGGGGACAGGTACAATGAGCAGTTCTTC
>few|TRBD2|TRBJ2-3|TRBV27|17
CASSLIPSGGPTDTQYF
TGTGCCAGCAGTTTAATCCCTAGCGGGGGGCCCACAGATACGCAGTATTTT
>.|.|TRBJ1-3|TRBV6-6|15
CASSRQIIADLTIYF
TGTGCCAGCAGCAGACAGATAATAGCGGATCTAACCATATATTTT
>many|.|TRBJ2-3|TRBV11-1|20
CASSLRRTAPSPLGTDTQYF
TGTGCCAGCAGCCTCCGCCGGACAGCCCCTTCGCCTCTTGGCACAGATACGCAGTATTTT
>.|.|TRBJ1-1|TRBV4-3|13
CASSQETLTEAFF
TGCGCCAGCAGCCAAGAAACACTCACTGAAGCTTTCTTT
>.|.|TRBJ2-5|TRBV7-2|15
CASSYRWGGGETQYF
TGTGCCAGCAGTTACCGGTGGGGGGGCGGGGAGACCCAGTACTTC
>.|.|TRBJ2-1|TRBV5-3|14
CASSWSAGAGERFF
TGTGCCAGCAGCTGGTCGGCAGGGGCGGGGGAGCGGTTCTTC
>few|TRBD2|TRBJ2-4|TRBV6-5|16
CASSYTAGGWENIQYF
TGTGCCAGCAGTTACACCGCGGGAGGGTGGGAAAACATTCAGTACTTC
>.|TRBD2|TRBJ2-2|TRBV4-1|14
CAGGSGGNTGELFF
TGCGCCGGGGGTAGCGGGGGGAACACCGGGGAGCTGTTTTTT
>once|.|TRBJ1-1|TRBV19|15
CASSIGPSMNTEAFF
TGTGCCAGTAGTATTGGCCCTTCTATGAACACTGAAGCTTTCTTT
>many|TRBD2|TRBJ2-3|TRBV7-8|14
CASSIRTSGDTQYF
TGTGCCAGCAGCATTAGGACTAGCGGAGATACGCAGTATTTT
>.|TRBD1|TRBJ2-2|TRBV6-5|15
CASSTDRGPAGELFF
TGTGCCAGCAGTACGGACAGGGGGCCGGCCGGGGAGCTGTTTTTT
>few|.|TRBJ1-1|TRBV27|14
CASSSLEGGAEAFF
TGTGCCAGCAGTTCCCTGGAAGGTGGGGCTGAAGCTTTCTTT
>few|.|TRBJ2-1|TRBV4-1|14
CASSQDRGRNEQFF
TGCGCCAGCAGCCAAGATCGGGGGAGGAATGAGCAGTTCTTC
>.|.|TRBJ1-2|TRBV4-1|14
CASSQVEADYGYTF
TGCGCCAGCAGCCAAGTTGAGGCAGACTATGGCTACACCTTC
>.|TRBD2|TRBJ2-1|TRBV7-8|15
CASTEGTSGVVEQFF
TGTGCCAGCACTGAGGGGACTAGCGGGGTAGTTGAGCAGTTCTTC
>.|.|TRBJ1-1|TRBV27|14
CASRSSRRDTEAFF
TGTGCCAGCAGATCCTCGAGGCGGGACACTGAAGCTTTCTTT